This paragraph reports one T cell receptor (beta chain). Its target is unknown. Clones were read by immunoSEQ multiplex PCR, and TCRdb kept only the in-frame ones, dropping some. The data hold 50,000 to 55,000 clones, with roughly 78% observed a single time. This sample was included in a study of memory CD4+ T cells and cytomegalovirus serostatus. Study outcomes and limitations: Suggested: most of the CMV-linked TCR signature lies in CD4+ memory cells. About two fifths of the roughly 160 known CMV-associated TCRbeta sequences appeared in CD4+ memory.

Single viable CD3+CD4+CD8-CD45RO+ cells were sorted as the memory CD4+ T cells. Serum IgG to CMV pp150, pp28, p38 and p52 defined serostatus. The CDR3 runs 12 residues. V was pared by 2 bases and J by 7 bases, with 7 bases between. Per the germline V gene, CDR1 is SGHRS and CDR2 is YFSETQ. The sample consisted of memory CD4+ T cells from blood. The source of this sequence is an adult in good health and CMV-seronegative. The chain combines TRBV5-1 with TRBJ2-1, with D possibly being TRBD2 (5 bases). CDR3 nucleotides: TGCGCCAGCAGCTTTCCGGGGAATGAGCAGTTCTTC. It is translated as CASSFPGNEQFF.